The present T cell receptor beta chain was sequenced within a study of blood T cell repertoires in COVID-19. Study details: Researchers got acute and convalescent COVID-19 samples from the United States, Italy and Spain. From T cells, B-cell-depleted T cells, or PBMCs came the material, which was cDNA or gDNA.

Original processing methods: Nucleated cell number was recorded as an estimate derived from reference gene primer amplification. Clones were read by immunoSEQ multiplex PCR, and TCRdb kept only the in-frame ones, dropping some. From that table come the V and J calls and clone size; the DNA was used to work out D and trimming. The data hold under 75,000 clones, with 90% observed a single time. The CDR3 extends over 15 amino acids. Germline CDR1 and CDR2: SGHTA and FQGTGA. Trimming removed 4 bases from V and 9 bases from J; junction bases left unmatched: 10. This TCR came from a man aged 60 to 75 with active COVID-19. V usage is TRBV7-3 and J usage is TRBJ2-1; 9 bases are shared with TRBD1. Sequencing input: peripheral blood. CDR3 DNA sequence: TGTGCCAGCAGCTCAACCCCCACAGGGGGCGGTGAGCAGTTCTTC. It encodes CASSSTPTGGGEQFF.